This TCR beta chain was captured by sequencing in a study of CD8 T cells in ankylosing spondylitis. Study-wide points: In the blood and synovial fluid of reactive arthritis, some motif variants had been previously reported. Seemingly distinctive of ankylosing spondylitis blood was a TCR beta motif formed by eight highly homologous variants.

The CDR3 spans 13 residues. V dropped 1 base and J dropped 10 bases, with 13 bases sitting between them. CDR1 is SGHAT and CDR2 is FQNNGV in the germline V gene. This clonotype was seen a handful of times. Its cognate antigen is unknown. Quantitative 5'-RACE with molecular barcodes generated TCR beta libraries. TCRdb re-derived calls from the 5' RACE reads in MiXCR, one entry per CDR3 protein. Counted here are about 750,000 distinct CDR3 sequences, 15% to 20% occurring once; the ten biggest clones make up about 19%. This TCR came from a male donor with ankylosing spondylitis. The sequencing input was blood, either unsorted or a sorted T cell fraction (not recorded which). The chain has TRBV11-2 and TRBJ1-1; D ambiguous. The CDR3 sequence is CASSLGSPGVAFF. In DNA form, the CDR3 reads TGTGCCAGCAGCTTAGGTTCTCCCGGTGTAGCTTTCTTT.